The source of this T cell receptor beta chain is a study of T cells of healthy individuals. TCRdb ran MiXCR on the 5' RACE reads and lists one entry per CDR3 protein. This table has 90,000 to 100,000 distinct CDR3 sequences, roughly a sixth appearing once. CDR1 is MNHEY, CDR2 SMNVEV, per germline (reference sequence). There are 14 residues in the CDR3. V trimming: 3 bases; J trimming: 5 bases; junction bases outside the gene matches: 3. This clonotype was detected a few times. The sequence was obtained from a human donor in good health. This chain links TRBV27 with TRBJ1-2; 10 bases align to TRBD1. As DNA, the CDR3 is TGTGCCAGCAGTTTCCTGGACAGGGGGTATGGCTACACCTTC. Its translation: CASSFLDRGYGYTF.